This record concerns one T cell receptor (beta chain) sequence. Its target is unknown. This CDR3 is 14 amino acids long. These data come from a study of T cells expressing NK-cell markers. On the study more broadly: It was sorted CD3+CD56-NKG2C+, CD3+CD56+NKG2C- and CD3+CD56+NKG2C+ T cells that provided the TCR beta repertoires.

Study-level findings and limits: These clonotypes additionally ranked first within the CD3+CD56-NKG2C+ fraction of a few donors. The study left the HCMV specificity of expanded NKG2C+ T cell clones unresolved. Roughly 1.0-7.0% of CD8+ T cells in 6 or 7 donors belonged to dominant NKG2C+ clonotypes.

TCRdb re-called the 5' RACE reads and catalogs CDR3 proteins one per entry, DNA excluded. The sample totals about 260,000 distinct CDR3 sequences. Material: blood T cells: a sorted CD56 or NKG2C T cell subset, CD4+ or CD8+ T cells, or bulk PBMC T cells (not recorded which). The V gene is TRBV12-3 or TRBV12-4, the J gene TRBJ1-1. This TCR was sampled from a man aged 18 to 29 in good health. CDR3 in amino acids: CASSLRVGNTEAFF.